A selection of T cell receptor beta chains follows, all from one sample in a study of blood T cell repertoires in COVID-19. Measured with immunoSEQ multiplex PCR; TCRdb has only the in-frame clones, and not every one. The data hold roughly 240,000 clones, with approximately 89% observed a single time. What was sequenced was peripheral blood. Source of these receptors: a woman in her sixties or seventies who had recovered from COVID-19. Both conserved end residues are part of each CDR3. A D gene is named only where the DNA matches it firmly. Rows give clone size only sometimes, using once, few, many, or a class for an expanded clone.

j_gene,abundance,d_gene,v_gene,CDR3nt,CDR3aa
TRBJ2-7,NA,NA,TRBV4-3,TGCGCCAGCAGCCACCAGGACGGGGTAGGCTACGAGCAGTACTTC,CASSHQDGVGYEQYF
TRBJ1-4,NA,NA,TRBV6-6,TGTGCCAGCAGCTTCGGGGGGGACGTGGGTGAAAAACTGTTTTTT,CASSFGGDVGEKLFF
TRBJ1-1,NA,NA,TRBV18,TGTGCCAGCTCACCGGCCTCCAGGATTTCGAACACTGAAGCTTTCTTT,CASSPASRISNTEAFF
TRBJ2-7,NA,NA,TRBV9,TGTGCCAGCAGCGTAGGGGTATCAGGGTCCGTCGGCGAGCAGTACTTC,CASSVGVSGSVGEQYF
TRBJ1-2,NA,TRBD1,TRBV6-5,TGTGCCAGCAGTACACGGACAGGGAACTATGGCTACACCTTC,CASSTRTGNYGYTF
TRBJ2-7,NA,NA,TRBV6-5,TGTGCCAGCAGCGTACAGGTTGGGCCCTACGAGCAGTACTTC,CASSVQVGPYEQYF
TRBJ2-7,NA,NA,TRBV18,TGTGCCAGCTCTCCTCCCGCGGGGTACGGAGGGGAGCAGTACTTC,CASSPPAGYGGEQYF
TRBJ1-2,NA,NA,TRBV14,TGTGCCAGCAGCCCGACAGGCGGCTATGGCTACACCTTC,CASSPTGGYGYTF
TRBJ1-5,NA,NA,TRBV19,TGTGCCAGTAGTATTATCAGGGCAAGTAGCAATCAGCCCCAGCATTTT,CASSIIRASSNQPQHF
TRBJ1-5,NA,TRBD1,TRBV4-2,TGTGCCAGCAGCCAGGGGACAGGGCTCAATCAGCCCCAGCATTTT,CASSQGTGLNQPQHF
TRBJ1-5,NA,NA,TRBV2,TGTGCCAGCAGGCTCGAGCGAGATCAGCCCCAGCATTTT,CASRLERDQPQHF
TRBJ2-2,few,TRBD1,TRBV28,TGTGCGGGACAGGGTGCCACCGGGGAGCTGTTTTTT,CAGQGATGELFF
TRBJ2-1,NA,TRBD1,TRBV7-3,TGTGCCAGCAGCTTATCCCGACAGGGTGCGACCTACAATGAGCAGTTCTTC,CASSLSRQGATYNEQFF
TRBJ2-1,NA,TRBD2,TRBV5-1,TGCGCCAGCAGCTTGGCGGGGGGAGGACGGACGATATACAATGAGCAGTTCTTC,CASSLAGGGRTIYNEQFF
TRBJ1-2,once,TRBD1,TRBV12-3/TRBV12-4,TGTGCCAGCAGTATCGACAGGGGGCGAGGCTACACCTTC,CASSIDRGRGYTF
TRBJ2-1,NA,NA,TRBV19,TGTGCCAGTAGGGCAGTCAGCTCCTACAATGAGCAGTTCTTC,CASRAVSSYNEQFF
TRBJ2-7,NA,NA,TRBV5-1,TGCGCCAGCAGCTTGGATGTAGGCGGGAACGAGCAGTACTTC,CASSLDVGGNEQYF
TRBJ1-5,NA,TRBD1,TRBV5-1,TGCGCCAGCAGCTTAACAGGGGGCGGGGAGCCCCAGCATTTT,CASSLTGGGEPQHF
TRBJ2-1,NA,TRBD1,TRBV5-1,TGCGCCAGCAGCAAAGGACAGGGGGGATACAATGAGCAGTTCTTC,CASSKGQGGYNEQFF
TRBJ1-4,NA,TRBD1,TRBV19,TGTGCCGCAGCACCGGGACAGGGGAATGAAAAACTGTTTTTT,CAAAPGQGNEKLFF
TRBJ2-4,NA,TRBD1,TRBV2,TGTGCCAGCAGAGGGGACAGAAACATTCAGTACTTC,CASRGDRNIQYF
TRBJ1-2,few,NA,TRBV18,TGTGCCAGCTCACCACGCGACAGATATGGCTACACCTTC,CASSPRDRYGYTF
TRBJ2-1,NA,TRBD2,TRBV11-3,TGTGCCAGCAGCTCACGGACTAGCGGGGGGGCCGCTGAGCAGTTCTTC,CASSSRTSGGAAEQFF
TRBJ2-7,few,TRBD1,TRBV7-9,TGTGCCAGCAGCTTACCGCCGACAGGGAGCTCCTACGAGCAGTACTTC,CASSLPPTGSSYEQYF
TRBJ2-2,once,NA,TRBV29-1,TGCAGCGTTGATCTGGGTAGCAGAATCACCGGGGAGCTGTTTTTT,CSVDLGSRITGELFF
TRBJ1-6,NA,NA,TRBV4-3,TGCGCCAGCAGCCAAGTCCGGGGGATGTATAATTCACCCCTCCACTTT,CASSQVRGMYNSPLHF
TRBJ1-2,NA,NA,TRBV6-5,TGTGCCAGCAGTTACGCCAGGGCTAACGGCTACACCTTC,CASSYARANGYTF
TRBJ2-1,NA,TRBD2,TRBV29-1,TGCAGCGTGGAGGGACTAGCGGGGAGCGGTGGGGATGAGCAGTTCTTC,CSVEGLAGSGGDEQFF
TRBJ2-3,NA,NA,TRBV7-2,TGTGCCAGCAGCTTACCTAGCCTGGATACGCAGTATTTT,CASSLPSLDTQYF
TRBJ2-1,NA,TRBD2,TRBV4-1,TGCGCCAGCAGCCAACAGAGGGGACTAGCGGGGGGTAGCTCCTACAATGAGCAGTTCTTC,CASSQQRGLAGGSSYNEQFF
TRBJ2-1,NA,TRBD1,TRBV10-3,TGTGCCATCAGCGGGACCTTGGGACAGGGTAAGAATGAGCAGTTCTTC,CAISGTLGQGKNEQFF
TRBJ1-4,NA,NA,TRBV27,TGTGCCAGCAGTTTATTGCAGGCTCCTAATGAAAAACTGTTTTTT,CASSLLQAPNEKLFF
TRBJ2-3,NA,NA,TRBV6-6,TGTGCCAGCAGGCCGGAATGGGAGGGGGCAGATACGCAGTATTTT,CASRPEWEGADTQYF
TRBJ1-3,NA,NA,TRBV25-1,TGTGCCAGCAGTGGGCCAGGAAACACCATATATTTT,CASSGPGNTIYF
TRBJ1-1,NA,NA,TRBV7-9,TGTGCCAGCAGCCCGGGCGGGGAGCCTATGAACACTGAAGCTTTCTTT,CASSPGGEPMNTEAFF
TRBJ2-1,NA,TRBD2,TRBV5-6,TGTGCCAGCACCCCCTCCCCTGCGGGGGGGATCGGGAATGAGCAGTTCTTC,CASTPSPAGGIGNEQFF
TRBJ1-1,NA,NA,TRBV20-1,TGCAGTGCTAGTGTGGGGCGGCCGGCCACTGAAGCTTTCTTT,CSASVGRPATEAFF
TRBJ2-7,NA,TRBD2,TRBV7-6,TGTGCCAGCAGCACTGGGACTAGCGGGAGGCTTAGCGAGCAGTACTTC,CASSTGTSGRLSEQYF
TRBJ2-7,NA,NA,TRBV5-1,TGCGCCAGCAGCACGGGACTTTACGAGCAGTACTTC,CASSTGLYEQYF
TRBJ2-5,NA,TRBD1,TRBV29-1,TGCAGCGTCCTAGGGACAGAAGAGACCCAGTACTTC,CSVLGTEETQYF